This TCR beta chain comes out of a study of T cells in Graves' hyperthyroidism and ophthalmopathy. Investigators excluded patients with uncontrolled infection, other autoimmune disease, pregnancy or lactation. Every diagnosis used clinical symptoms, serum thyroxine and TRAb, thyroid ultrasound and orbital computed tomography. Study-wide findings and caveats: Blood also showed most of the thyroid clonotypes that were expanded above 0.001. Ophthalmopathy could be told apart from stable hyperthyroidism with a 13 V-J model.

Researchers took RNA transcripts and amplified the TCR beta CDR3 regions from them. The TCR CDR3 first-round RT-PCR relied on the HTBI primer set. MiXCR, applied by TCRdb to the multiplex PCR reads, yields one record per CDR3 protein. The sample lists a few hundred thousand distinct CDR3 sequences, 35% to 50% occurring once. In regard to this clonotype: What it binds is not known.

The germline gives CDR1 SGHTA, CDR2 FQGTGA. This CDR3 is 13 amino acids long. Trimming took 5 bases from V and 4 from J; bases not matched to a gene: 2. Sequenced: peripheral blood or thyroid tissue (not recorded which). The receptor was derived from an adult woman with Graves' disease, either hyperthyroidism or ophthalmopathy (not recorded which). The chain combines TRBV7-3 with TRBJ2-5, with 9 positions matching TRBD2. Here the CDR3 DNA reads TGTGCCAGCAGCACACTAGCGGGAGAGACCCAGTACTTC. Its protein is CASSTLAGETQYF.